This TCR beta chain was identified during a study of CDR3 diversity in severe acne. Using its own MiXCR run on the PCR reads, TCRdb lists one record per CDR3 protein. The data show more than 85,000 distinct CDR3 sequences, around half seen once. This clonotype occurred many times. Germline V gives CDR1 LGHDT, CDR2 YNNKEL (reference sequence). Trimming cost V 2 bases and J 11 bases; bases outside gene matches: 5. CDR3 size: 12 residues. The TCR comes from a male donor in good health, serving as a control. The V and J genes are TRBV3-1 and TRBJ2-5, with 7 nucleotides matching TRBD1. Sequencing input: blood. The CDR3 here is CASSQRDRQQYF. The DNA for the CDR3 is TGTGCCAGCAGCCAACGGGACAGACAGCAGTACTTC.